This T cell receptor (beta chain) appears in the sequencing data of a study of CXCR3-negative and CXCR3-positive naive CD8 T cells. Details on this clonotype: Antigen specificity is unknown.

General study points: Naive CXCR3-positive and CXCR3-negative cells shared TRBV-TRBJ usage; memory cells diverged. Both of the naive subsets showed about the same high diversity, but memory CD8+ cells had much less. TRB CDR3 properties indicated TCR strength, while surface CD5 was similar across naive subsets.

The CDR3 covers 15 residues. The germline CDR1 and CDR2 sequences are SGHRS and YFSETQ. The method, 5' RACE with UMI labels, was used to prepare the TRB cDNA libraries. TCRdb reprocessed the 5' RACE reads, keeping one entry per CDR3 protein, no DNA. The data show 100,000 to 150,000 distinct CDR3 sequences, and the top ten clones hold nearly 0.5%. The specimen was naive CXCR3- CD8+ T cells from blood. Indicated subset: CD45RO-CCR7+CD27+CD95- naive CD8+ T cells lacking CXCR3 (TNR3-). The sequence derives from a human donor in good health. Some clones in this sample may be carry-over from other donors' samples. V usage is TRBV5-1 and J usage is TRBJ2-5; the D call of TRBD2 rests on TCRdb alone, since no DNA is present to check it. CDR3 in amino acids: CASSSGTGGRETQYF.